The text below deals with one T cell receptor (beta chain). Its antigen is currently unknown. Germline CDR1 and CDR2: SNHLY and FYNNEI. Between the trimmed V and J ends, which lost 6 bases and 1 base, there was a span of 9 bases. CDR3 length: 13 residues. These data are taken from a study of OX40 agonist ivuxolimab in advanced cancers. Sequenced by immunoSEQ multiplex PCR; TCRdb stores in-frame clones only, minus some. The sample lists tens of thousands of clones; around 86% were seen once. Overall study findings and caveats: Both blood CD4+ and CD8+ T cells showed clonal growth by week 6 at 0.1 to 3.0 mg/kg.

The material sequenced was CD4+ or CD8+ T cells sorted from blood, taken in a trial of the OX40 agonist ivuxolimab. The gene calls are TRBV2 and TRBJ1-1, with a weak D call TRBD1 (6 bases). This TCR came from an adult with an advanced solid tumor such as melanoma, head and neck, liver or kidney cancer. In DNA, the CDR3 is TGTGCCAGCAGGGAACAGGGGAACACTGAAGCTTTCTTT. Its translation: CASREQGNTEAFF.